This TCR beta chain was profiled in a study of T-cell reconstitution after alpha-beta-depleted transplantation in children. For TCRbeta, the library was prepared with unique molecular identifiers. From the PCR reads, TCRdb called clonotypes with MiXCR, one entry per CDR3 protein. This table holds about 980,000 distinct CDR3 sequences, roughly 29% found once. The study's findings and limits: T-cell numbers and diversity, one year after transplant, stemmed largely from T cells that were newly produced. The study traced high day-60 TCRbeta diversity in some patients to surviving recipient T cells and thymic progenitors. Several hundred rapidly expanded clones from non-depleted graft cells reportedly supplied alpha-beta T cells about two months post-transplant.

On this clonotype: Its antigen remains unidentified.

CDR3 size: 12 residues. Germline CDR1 is MNHNS and CDR2 is SASEGT. V was shortened by 4 bases and J by 6 bases, with 7 bases between the two germline ends. The chain links TRBV6-1 to TRBJ1-5; D remains unclear. This TCR derives from a boy younger than two who had a stem cell transplant for SCID, so the T cells may come from the graft donor. The input for sequencing was PBMCs, mostly from graft donor cells, taken 360 days after TCRalphabeta/CD19-depleted stem cell transplant. Written as DNA, the CDR3 is TGTGCCAGCAGTGCATCCAGTCAGCCCCAGCATTTT. It codes for CASSASSQPQHF.